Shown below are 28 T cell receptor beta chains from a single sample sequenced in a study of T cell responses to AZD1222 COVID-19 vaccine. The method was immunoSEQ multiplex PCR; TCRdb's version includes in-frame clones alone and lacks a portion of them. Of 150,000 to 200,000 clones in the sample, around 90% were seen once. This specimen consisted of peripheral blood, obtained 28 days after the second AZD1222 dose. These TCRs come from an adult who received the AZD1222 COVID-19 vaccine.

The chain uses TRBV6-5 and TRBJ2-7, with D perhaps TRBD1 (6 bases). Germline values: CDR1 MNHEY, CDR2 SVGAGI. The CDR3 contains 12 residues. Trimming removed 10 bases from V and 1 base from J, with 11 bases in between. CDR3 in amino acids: CATEGVSYEQYF. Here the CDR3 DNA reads TGTGCCACCGAGGGGGTTTCCTACGAGCAGTACTTC.

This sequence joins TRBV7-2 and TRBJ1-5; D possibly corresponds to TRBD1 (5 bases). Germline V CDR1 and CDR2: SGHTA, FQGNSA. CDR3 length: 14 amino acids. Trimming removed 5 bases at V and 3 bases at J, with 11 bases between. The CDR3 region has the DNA TGTGCCAGCAGCGGGGGTGCCGACAATCAGCCCCAGCATTTT. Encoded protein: CASSGGADNQPQHF.

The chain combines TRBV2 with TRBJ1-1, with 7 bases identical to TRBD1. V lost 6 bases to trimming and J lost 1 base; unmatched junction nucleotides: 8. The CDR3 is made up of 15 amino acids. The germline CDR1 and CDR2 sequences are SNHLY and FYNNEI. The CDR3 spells CASRARQGGNTEAFF. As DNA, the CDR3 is TGTGCCAGCAGAGCTAGACAGGGAGGGAACACTGAAGCTTTCTTT.

CDR3 nucleotides: TGTGCCAGCAGCCCCAGGGCGGGGAGCTCCTACGAGCAGTACTTC. It specifies CASSPRAGSSYEQYF. The J gene is TRBJ2-7, the V gene TRBV7-6; D may be TRBD2 (6 bases). The CDR3 consists of 15 residues. Germline V gene sequence: CDR1 SGHVS, CDR2 FNYEAQ. V was clipped by 5 bases and J by 0 bases, with 14 bases between them.

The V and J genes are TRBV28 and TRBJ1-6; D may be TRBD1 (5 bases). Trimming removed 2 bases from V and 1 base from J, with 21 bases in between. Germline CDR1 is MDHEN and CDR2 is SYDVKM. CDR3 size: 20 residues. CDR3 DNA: TGTGCCAGCAGTTTACTCTGGGACTTCTGGAGGGTATCCTATAATTCACCCCTCCACTTT. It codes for CASSLLWDFWRVSYNSPLHF. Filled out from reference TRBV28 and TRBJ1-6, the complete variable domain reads DVKVTQSSRYLVKRTGEKVFLECVQDMDHENMFWYRQDPGLGLRLIYFSYDVKMKEKGDIPEGYSVSREKKERFSLILESASTNQTSMYLCASSLLWDFWRVSYNSPLHFGNGTRLTVT.

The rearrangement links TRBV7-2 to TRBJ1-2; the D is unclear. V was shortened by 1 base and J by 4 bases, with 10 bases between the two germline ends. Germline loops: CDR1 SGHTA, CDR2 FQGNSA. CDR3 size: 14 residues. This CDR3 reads CASSLGRTVYGYTF. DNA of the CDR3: TGTGCCAGCAGCTTAGGGCGGACCGTCTATGGCTACACCTTC.

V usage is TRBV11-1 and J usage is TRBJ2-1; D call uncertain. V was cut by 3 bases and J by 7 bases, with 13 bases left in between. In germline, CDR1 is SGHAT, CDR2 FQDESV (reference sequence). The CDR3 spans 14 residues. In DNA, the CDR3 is TGTGCCAGCAGCTTTGGTAGGGCCGGAAATGAGCAGTTCTTC. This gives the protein CASSFGRAGNEQFF.

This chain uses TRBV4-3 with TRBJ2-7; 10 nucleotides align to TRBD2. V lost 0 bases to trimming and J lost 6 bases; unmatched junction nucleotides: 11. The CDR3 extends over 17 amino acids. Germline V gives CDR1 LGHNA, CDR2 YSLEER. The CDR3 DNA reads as TGCGCCAGCAGCCAAGATCTGGCTAGCGGGAGCATAGGCGAGCAGTACTTC. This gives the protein CASSQDLASGSIGEQYF.

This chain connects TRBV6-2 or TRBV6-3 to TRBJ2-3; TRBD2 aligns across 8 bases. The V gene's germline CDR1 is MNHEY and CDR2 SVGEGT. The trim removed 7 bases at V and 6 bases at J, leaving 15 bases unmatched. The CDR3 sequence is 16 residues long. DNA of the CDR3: TGTGCCAGCAACCCGGGATCAAGCGGGAGTGGGGATACGCAGTATTTT. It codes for CASNPGSSGSGDTQYF.

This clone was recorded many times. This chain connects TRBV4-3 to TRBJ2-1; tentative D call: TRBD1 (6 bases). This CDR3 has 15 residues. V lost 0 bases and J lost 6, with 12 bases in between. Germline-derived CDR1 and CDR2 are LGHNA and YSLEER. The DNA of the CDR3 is TGCGCCAGCAGCCAAGACAGGGGCATTGGCAATGAGCAGTTCTTC. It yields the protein CASSQDRGIGNEQFF.

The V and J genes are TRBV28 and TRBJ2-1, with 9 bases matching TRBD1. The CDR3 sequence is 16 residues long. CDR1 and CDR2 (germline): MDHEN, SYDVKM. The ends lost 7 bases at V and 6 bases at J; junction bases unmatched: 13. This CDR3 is CASIPSLGQGGNEQFF. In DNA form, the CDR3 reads TGTGCCAGCATTCCCTCCCTGGGACAGGGCGGCAATGAGCAGTTCTTC.

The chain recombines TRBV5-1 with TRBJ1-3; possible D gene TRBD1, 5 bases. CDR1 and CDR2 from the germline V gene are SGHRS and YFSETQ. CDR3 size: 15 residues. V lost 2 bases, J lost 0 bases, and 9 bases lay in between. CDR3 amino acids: CASSFGTVSGNTIYF. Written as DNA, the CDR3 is TGCGCCAGCAGCTTCGGGACGGTCTCTGGAAACACCATATATTTT.

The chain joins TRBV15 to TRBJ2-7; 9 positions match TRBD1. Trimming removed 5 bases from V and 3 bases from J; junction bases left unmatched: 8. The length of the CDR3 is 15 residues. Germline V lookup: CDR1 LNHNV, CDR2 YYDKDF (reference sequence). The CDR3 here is CATSEAGQGFYEQYF. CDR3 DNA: TGTGCCACCAGCGAGGCGGGACAGGGATTCTACGAGCAGTACTTC.

Written as DNA, the CDR3 is TGCGCCAGCAGCTCCTATACAGGGACCGGGGCCAACGTCCTGACTTTC. As protein: CASSSYTGTGANVLTF. The chain has TRBV5-1 and TRBJ2-6, with D possibly being TRBD1 (6 bases). The germline CDR1 and CDR2 sequences are SGHRS and YFSETQ. The CDR3 loop spans 16 amino acids. V shed 3 bases and J shed 4 bases, with 14 bases lying between them.

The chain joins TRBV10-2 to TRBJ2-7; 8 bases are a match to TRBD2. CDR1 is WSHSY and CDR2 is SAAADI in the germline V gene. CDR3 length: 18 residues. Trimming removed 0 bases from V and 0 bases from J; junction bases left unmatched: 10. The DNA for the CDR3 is TGCGCCAGCAGTGAGTCCCCGATTACTCGGGGGGGCTCCTACGAGCAGTACTTC. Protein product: CASSESPITRGGSYEQYF.

The CDR3 DNA is TGTGCCAGTAGGATCGGACACGGTGAAGCTTTCTTT. It is translated as CASRIGHGEAFF. The chain links TRBV19 to TRBJ1-1; TRBD1 might be the D (5 bases). The ends were cut back, 6 bases at V and 7 bases at J, with 12 bases in the middle. CDR3 length: 12 amino acids. Per the germline V gene, CDR1 is LNHDA and CDR2 is SQIVND (reference sequence).

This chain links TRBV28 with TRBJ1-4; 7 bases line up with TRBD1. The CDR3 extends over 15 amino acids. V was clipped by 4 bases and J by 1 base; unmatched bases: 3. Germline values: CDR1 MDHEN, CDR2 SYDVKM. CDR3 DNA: TGTGCCAGCAGTTCCCCAGGGGGAACTAATGAAAAACTGTTTTTT. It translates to CASSSPGGTNEKLFF.

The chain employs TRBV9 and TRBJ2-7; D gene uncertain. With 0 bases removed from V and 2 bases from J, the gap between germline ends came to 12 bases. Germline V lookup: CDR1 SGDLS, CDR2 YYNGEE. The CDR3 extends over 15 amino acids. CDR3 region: CASSVGDSRPYEQYF. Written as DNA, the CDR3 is TGTGCCAGCAGCGTAGGGGATAGTCGACCCTACGAGCAGTACTTC.

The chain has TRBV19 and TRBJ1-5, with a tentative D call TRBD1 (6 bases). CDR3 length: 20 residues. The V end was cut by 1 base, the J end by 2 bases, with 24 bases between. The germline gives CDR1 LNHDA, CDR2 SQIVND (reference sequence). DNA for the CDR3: TGTGCCAGTAGTATAGGTGGCAGGGGAGCGGGTCGAGCGGGCAATCAGCCCCAGCATTTT. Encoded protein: CASSIGGRGAGRAGNQPQHF.

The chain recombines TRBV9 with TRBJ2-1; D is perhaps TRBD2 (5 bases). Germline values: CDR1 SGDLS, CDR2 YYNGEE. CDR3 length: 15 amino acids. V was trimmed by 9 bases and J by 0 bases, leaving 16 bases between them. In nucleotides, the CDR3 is TGTGCCACCTCCGACGGGATTAACTCCTACAATGAGCAGTTCTTC. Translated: CATSDGINSYNEQFF.

CDR3 sequence: CASSEVGTGGAGNTIYF. DNA of the CDR3: TGTGCCAGCAGTGAAGTGGGGACAGGGGGTGCGGGAAACACCATATATTTT. The chain has TRBV6-1 and TRBJ1-3; 11 bases agree with TRBD1. V dropped 1 base and J dropped 4; count of bases not matched to a gene: 6. Germline V gene lookup returns CDR1 MNHNS and CDR2 SASEGT. The CDR3 totals 17 residues.

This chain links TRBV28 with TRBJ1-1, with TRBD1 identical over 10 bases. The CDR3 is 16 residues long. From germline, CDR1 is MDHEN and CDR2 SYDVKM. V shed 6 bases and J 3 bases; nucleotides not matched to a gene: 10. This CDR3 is CASRPRTGGEDTEAFF. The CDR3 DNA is TGTGCCAGCAGACCGAGGACAGGGGGTGAGGACACTGAAGCTTTCTTT.

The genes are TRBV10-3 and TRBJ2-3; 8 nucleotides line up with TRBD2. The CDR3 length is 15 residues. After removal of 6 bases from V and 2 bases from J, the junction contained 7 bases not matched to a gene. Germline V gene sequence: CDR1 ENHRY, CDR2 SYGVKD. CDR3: CAIRGLVGATDTQYF. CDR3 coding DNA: TGTGCCATCAGGGGACTAGTGGGGGCCACAGATACGCAGTATTTT.

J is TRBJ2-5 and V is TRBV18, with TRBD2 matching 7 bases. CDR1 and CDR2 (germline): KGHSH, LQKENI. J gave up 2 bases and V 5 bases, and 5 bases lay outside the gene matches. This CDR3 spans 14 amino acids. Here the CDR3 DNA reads TGTGCCAGCTCATCACGACTAGCTCAAGAGACCCAGTACTTC. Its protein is CASSSRLAQETQYF.

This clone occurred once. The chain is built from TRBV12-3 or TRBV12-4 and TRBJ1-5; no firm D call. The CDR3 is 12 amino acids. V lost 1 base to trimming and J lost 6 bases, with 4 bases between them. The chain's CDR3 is CASSLVGQPQHF. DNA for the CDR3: TGTGCCAGCAGTTTAGTTGGTCAGCCCCAGCATTTT.

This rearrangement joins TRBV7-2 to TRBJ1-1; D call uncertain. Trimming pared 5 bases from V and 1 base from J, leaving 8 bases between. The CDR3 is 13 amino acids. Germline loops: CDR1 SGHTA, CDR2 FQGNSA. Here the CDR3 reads CASSPGRNTEAFF. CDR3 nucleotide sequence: TGTGCCAGCAGCCCGGGAAGGAACACTGAAGCTTTCTTT.

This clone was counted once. CDR3 residues: CASSNGEADTQYF. CDR3 nucleotides: TGTGCCAGCAGCAATGGAGAAGCAGATACGCAGTATTTT. J is TRBJ2-3 and V is TRBV9; D unclear. Trimming removed 4 bases from V and 4 bases from J, with 10 bases in between. CDR1 SGDLS and CDR2 YYNGEE come from the germline V gene. The CDR3 runs 13 residues.

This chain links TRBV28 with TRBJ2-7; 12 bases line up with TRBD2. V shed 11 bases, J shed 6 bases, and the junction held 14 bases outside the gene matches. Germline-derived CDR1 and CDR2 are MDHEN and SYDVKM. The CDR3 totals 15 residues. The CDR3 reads CAAITGTSGLAEQYF. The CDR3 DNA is TGTGCCGCTATAACCGGGACTAGCGGGCTGGCCGAGCAGTACTTC.